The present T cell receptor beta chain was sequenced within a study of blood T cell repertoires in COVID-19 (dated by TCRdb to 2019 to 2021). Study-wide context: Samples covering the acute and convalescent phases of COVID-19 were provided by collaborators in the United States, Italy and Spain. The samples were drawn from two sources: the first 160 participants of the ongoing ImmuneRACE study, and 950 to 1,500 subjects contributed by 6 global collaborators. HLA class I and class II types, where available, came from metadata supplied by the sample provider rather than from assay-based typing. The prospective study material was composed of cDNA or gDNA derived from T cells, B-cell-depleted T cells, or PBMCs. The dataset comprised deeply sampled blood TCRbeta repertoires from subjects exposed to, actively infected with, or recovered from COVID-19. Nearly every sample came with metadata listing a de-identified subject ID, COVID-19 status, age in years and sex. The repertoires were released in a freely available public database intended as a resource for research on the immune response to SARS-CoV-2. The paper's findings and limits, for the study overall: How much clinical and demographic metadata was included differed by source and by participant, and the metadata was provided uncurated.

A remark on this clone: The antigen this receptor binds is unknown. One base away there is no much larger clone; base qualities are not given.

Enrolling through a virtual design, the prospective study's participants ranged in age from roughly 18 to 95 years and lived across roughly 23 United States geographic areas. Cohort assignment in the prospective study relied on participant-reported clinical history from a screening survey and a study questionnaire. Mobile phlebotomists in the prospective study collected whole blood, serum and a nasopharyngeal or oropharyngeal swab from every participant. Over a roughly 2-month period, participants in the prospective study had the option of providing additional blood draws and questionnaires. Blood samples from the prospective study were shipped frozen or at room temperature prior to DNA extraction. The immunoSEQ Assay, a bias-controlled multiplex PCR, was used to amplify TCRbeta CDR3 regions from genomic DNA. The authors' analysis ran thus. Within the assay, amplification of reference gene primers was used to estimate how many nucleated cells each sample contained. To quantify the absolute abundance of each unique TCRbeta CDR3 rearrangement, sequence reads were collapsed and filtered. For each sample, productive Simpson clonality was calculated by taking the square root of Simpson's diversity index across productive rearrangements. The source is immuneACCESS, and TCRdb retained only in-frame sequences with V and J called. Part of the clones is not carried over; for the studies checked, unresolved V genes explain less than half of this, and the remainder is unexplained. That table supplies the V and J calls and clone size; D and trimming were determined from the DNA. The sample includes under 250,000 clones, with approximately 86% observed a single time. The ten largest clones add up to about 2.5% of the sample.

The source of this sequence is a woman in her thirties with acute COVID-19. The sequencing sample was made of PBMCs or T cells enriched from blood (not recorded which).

CDR3 protein: CASSTRTVYISGNTIYF. The DNA sequence is TGTGCCAGCAGCACGAGGACAGTTTACATCTCTGGAAACACCATATATTTT. In this chain, TRBV7-9 is recombined with TRBJ1-3; perhaps TRBD1 is the D gene, with 6 bases matching. Per the germline V gene (reference sequence), SEHNR is the CDR1 and FQNEAQ is the CDR2. The junction shows trimming of 5 bases on V and 0 bases on J, plus 17 bases between the germline ends. The CDR3 numbers 17 residues from cysteine through phenylalanine. Here the CDR3 DNA is all that survives: 51 bases in frame from base 1.